The rows below give T cell receptor beta chains drawn from one sample of a study of T cells in Graves' hyperthyroidism and ophthalmopathy. TCRdb redid the calling of the multiplex PCR reads with MiXCR, one entry per CDR3 protein. The sample has 200,000 to 300,000 distinct CDR3 sequences, about 25% seen once. Sequencing input: blood. The receptors were sampled from a woman in her forties with Graves' ophthalmopathy. Each CDR3 is given with its conserved first and last residue.

>TRBV11-2
CASSAIQGIYEQYF
>TRBV6-2/TRBV6-3
CASSYLQSTEAFF
>TRBV6-1
CASSEEGSGRFETQYF
>TRBV7-2
CASSLAVAGGETQYF
>TRBV27
CASSFTGNQPQHF
>TRBV6-1
CASRALEGTEAFF
>TRBV14
CASKMGYQETQYF
>TRBV19
CASSIDGEAFF
>TRBV29-1
CSVREQGGFGELFF
>TRBV2
CASAGRARGDGYTF
>TRBV28
CASSSPTGVHTEAFF
>TRBV28
CASSHSPGTGGTGVNTEAFF
>TRBV12-3/TRBV12-4
CANSRGRMDTEAFF
>TRBV19
CASSILQGVGTGELFF
>TRBV6-1
CASRREEGNYGYTF
>TRBV19
CASSIVAGNTEAFF
>TRBV6-5
CASSYSKGLRYTEAFF
>TRBV24-1
CATSDPGRRDRIETQYF
>TRBV20-1
CSARGQTGTYGYTF
>TRBV15
CATSSRQGGYEQYF
>TRBV11-3
CASSPRQDATGELFF
>TRBV6-1
CASSERRSQETQYF
>TRBV6-1
CASSPGQIHTGELFF
>TRBV6-5
CASSPSDLTSIHGYTF
>TRBV28
CASSLRLGQGGTLGFDGYTF
>TRBV5-1
CASSLYSGLEQYF
>TRBV4-1
CASSQWSQETQYF